This T cell receptor (beta chain) was recorded in a study of CD8+ T cells in alopecia areata. RNA was extracted and reverse transcribed into cDNA as the sequencing template. Profiling relied on immunoSEQ multiplex PCR, and the TCRdb table lists in-frame clones only, not all of them. The sample has around 110,000 clones, none seen only once. This clone has ten or more counts. The genes and germline here are from mouse. The read gets to within 4 residues of the CDR3 end, and the germline J gene fills in the rest. V was pared by 2 bases and J by 3 bases, with 6 bases of the junction left unmatched. Germline V gives CDR1 NNHDY, CDR2 SYVADS. This CDR3 is built from 16 residues.

Sequencing input: lesional skin. This chain connects TRBV13-3 to TRBJ2-3; TRBD2 matches at 10 bases. The clonotype comes from a C3H/HeJ mouse with alopecia areata. Strain haplotype at MHC: H2-k. The sequenced CDR3 bases are TGTGCCAGCAGTGACGGGACTGGGGCACGAGCAGAA. It yields the protein CASSDGTGARAE. The whole CDR3 is CASSDGTGARAETLYF.